This TCR beta chain is from a study of metastatic and nonmetastatic thyroid tumors. TCRdb ran MiXCR on the PCR reads. The sample has over 20,000 clones, roughly 30% seen once. V lost 2 bases to trimming and J lost 4 bases; unmatched junction nucleotides: 6. Germline loops: CDR1 MDHEN, CDR2 SYDVKM. The CDR3 has 16 amino acids. Until they underwent thyroid surgery, no patient had received any treatment. The TCR originated in a male donor with papillary thyroid cancer or a benign thyroid nodule (not recorded which). Some clones in this sample may be carry-over from other donors' samples. The source material was tumor tissue. V and J are TRBV28 and TRBJ1-5; 9 bases map to TRBD1. The CDR3 DNA reads TGTGCCAGCAGTTTAATTGGACAGGGGAATAATCAGCCCCAGCATTTT. Its protein is CASSLIGQGNNQPQHF.